Given below is one T cell receptor beta chain in context. Its specificity is not known. Assay: immunoSEQ multiplex PCR; the TCRdb copy retains only in-frame clones and omits some. Of about 67,000 clones in the sample, approximately 81% are singletons; the top ten hold roughly 2%. The CDR3 has 14 residues. The germline V gene encodes CDR1 MNHNS and CDR2 SASEGT. V was trimmed by 9 bases and J by 7 bases, leaving 21 bases between them. These data come from a study of OX40 agonist ivuxolimab in advanced cancers. Study context: The dose-escalation cohort had hepatocellular carcinoma, melanoma, renal cell or head and neck cancer. General study findings and limits: Expanded clones were, on average, more numerous among CD8+ T cells than CD4+.

The sample here was CD4+ or CD8+ T cells sorted from blood, taken in a trial of the OX40 agonist ivuxolimab. The V call is TRBV6-1, the J call TRBJ1-1; D possibly corresponds to TRBD1 (5 bases). This clonotype was sampled from an adult with an advanced solid tumor such as melanoma, head and neck, liver or kidney cancer. Written as DNA, the CDR3 is TGTGCCAGTCTTTCAAATAGGGGTTGGGGTGAAGCTTTCTTT. Its protein is CASLSNRGWGEAFF.